Below are 7 T cell receptor beta chains sequenced from a single sample in a study of blood T cell repertoires in COVID-19. Here immunoSEQ multiplex PCR was the method, and the copy in TCRdb shows in-frame clones only, minus some. The repertoire holds 90,000 to 120,000 clones, with roughly 80% as singletons. The source material was peripheral blood. These receptors were obtained from a man aged 65 to 79 with active or convalescent COVID-19.

The chain recombines TRBV2 with TRBJ2-7; the match to TRBD2 covers 7 bases. CDR3 length equals 16 residues. Per the germline V gene, CDR1 is SNHLY and CDR2 is FYNNEI. Trimming at V came to 3 bases and at J to 3 bases, leaving 11 bases not matched to a gene. CDR3 nucleotide sequence: TGTGCCAGCAGTGAGGGCCTAGCGGCCACCTACTACGAGCAGTACTTC. Amino acids: CASSEGLAATYYEQYF.

This chain joins TRBV30 and TRBJ1-2; D might be TRBD1 (6 bases). Germline V lookup: CDR1 GTSNPN, CDR2 SVGIG (reference sequence). Trimming removed 3 bases at V and 8 bases at J, with 13 bases between. This CDR3 is 12 amino acids long. The CDR3 sequence: CAWSPDRSGYTF. The CDR3 bases are TGTGCCTGGAGCCCGGACAGATCCGGCTACACCTTC.

V gene TRBV28 combines with J gene TRBJ2-2; TRBD2 is a possible D gene (6 bases). Germline CDR1 and CDR2: MDHEN and SYDVKM. This CDR3 region has 14 residues. The germline V and J ends were trimmed by 2 bases and 8 bases, with 12 bases remaining between them. CDR3 amino acids: CASSLGGRQGELFF. The CDR3 region has the DNA TGTGCCAGCAGTTTAGGAGGGCGCCAGGGGGAGCTGTTTTTT.

This clone appeared a few times. This sequence joins TRBV7-6 and TRBJ2-7, with 7 positions matching TRBD1. From germline, CDR1 is SGHVS and CDR2 FNYEAQ. This CDR3 region has 16 residues. V shed 2 bases and J 2 bases; nucleotides not matched to a gene: 9. The CDR3 DNA is TGTGCCAGCAGCTTAATGTCAGGACAGGCGACCTACGAGCAGTACTTC. This sequence encodes CASSLMSGQATYEQYF.

Turning to this clone: Within the sample, other DNA sequences also encode this same CDR3. V and J are TRBV12-3 or TRBV12-4 and TRBJ2-1; unclear D gene. V lost 5 bases, J lost 6 bases, and 8 bases lay in between. CDR3 length equals 12 residues. CDR3 protein: CASSLRSNEQFF. CDR3 nucleotides: TGTGCCAGCAGTCTCCGGTCCAATGAGCAGTTCTTC.

V usage is TRBV7-2 and J usage is TRBJ1-2, with TRBD1 identical over 9 bases. Trimming at V came to 5 bases and at J to 2 bases, leaving 6 bases not matched to a gene. The germline V gene encodes CDR1 SGHTA and CDR2 FQGNSA. The CDR3 covers 15 residues. In DNA, the CDR3 is TGTGCCAGCAGCACCGGACAGGGGAGAAACTATGGCTACACCTTC. It translates to CASSTGQGRNYGYTF.

The V gene is TRBV7-9, the J gene TRBJ2-2; TRBD1 is a possible D gene (5 bases). Per germline, CDR1 SEHNR and CDR2 FQNEAQ (reference sequence). The V end lost 6 bases, the J end lost 0 bases, and 11 bases lay between the germline ends. The CDR3 contains 15 residues. Here the CDR3 DNA reads TGTGCCAGCAGTGGGGCAAGATCGAACACCGGGGAGCTGTTTTTT. Translated, it gives CASSGARSNTGELFF.